This TCR beta chain was recovered during a study of control samples from healthy donors and cancer patients. Clones were read by immunoSEQ multiplex PCR, and TCRdb kept only the in-frame ones, dropping some. Here the sample spans about 170,000 clones, more than 85% being singletons. V was pared by 7 bases and J by 2 bases, with 6 bases between. CDR1 and CDR2 from the germline V gene are SGHAT and FQDESV (reference sequence). CDR3 length equals 13 residues. The receptor was isolated from a woman between 40 and 55 years old in good health. This sequence joins TRBV11-1 and TRBJ2-6; D gene ambiguous. The sequencing sample was made of blood. The CDR3 nucleotides read TGTGCCAGCAATCTCGCTGGGGCCAACGTCCTGACTTTC. Residues: CASNLAGANVLTF.